Included here is one T cell receptor (beta chain) sequence, with context. Sequencing used immunoSEQ multiplex PCR; TCRdb keeps in-frame clones, though not all of them. This sample has over 150,000 clones, with over 80% found just once. This sample was taken from a study of T cell responses to AZD1222 COVID-19 vaccine. The overall study: Samples with a second dose at about 4 or about 12 weeks were pooled together.

V lost 5 bases and J 7 bases, leaving 9 bases between the germline ends. The CDR3 runs to 11 residues. The V gene's germline CDR1 is SEHNR and CDR2 FQNEAQ (reference sequence). The sequence was collected from an adult in good health. This rearrangement joins TRBV7-9 to TRBJ2-7; D might be TRBD1 (5 bases). Sequencing used peripheral blood, obtained on day 0 of AZD1222 vaccination. The CDR3 is CASSPGSEQYF. The CDR3 DNA is TGTGCCAGCAGCCCAGGGTCGGAGCAGTACTTC.